One sample yielded the 31 T cell receptor beta chains listed below, sequenced in a study of T cell responses to AZD1222 COVID-19 vaccine. Data came from immunoSEQ multiplex PCR; TCRdb stores just in-frame clones and leaves some out. This sample has 50,000 to 65,000 clones, with roughly 90% found just once. Sequenced here: peripheral blood, sampled on day 0 of AZD1222 vaccination. These receptors originate from an adult in good health.

V is TRBV29-1 and J is TRBJ1-1; D is ambiguous. Germline lookup yields CDR1 SQVTM and CDR2 ANQGSEA. CDR3 size: 15 residues. V was clipped by 6 bases and J by 1 base, with 18 bases between them. CDR3 nucleotides: TGCAGCGTCACCCCCTGGGCATCCCCGAACACTGAAGCTTTCTTT. Amino acid sequence: CSVTPWASPNTEAFF.

The J gene is TRBJ1-3, the V gene TRBV29-1; tentatively, D is TRBD1 (5 bases). The germline CDR1 and CDR2 sequences are SQVTM and ANQGSEA. V was clipped by 6 bases and J by 4 bases, with 16 bases between them. CDR3 length: 14 residues. The CDR3 spells CSVRDGAPGNTIYF. The DNA for the CDR3 is TGCAGCGTCAGGGACGGAGCTCCCGGAAACACCATATATTTT.

This clone came up once. This chain uses TRBV7-9 with TRBJ1-3; the D is unclear. The CDR3 has 15 amino acids. Trimming took off 5 bases at V and 0 bases at J, with 11 bases between the two ends. CDR1 is SEHNR, CDR2 FQNEAQ, per germline (reference sequence). The CDR3 sequence: CASSKDGSSGNTIYF. As DNA, the CDR3 is TGTGCCAGCAGCAAAGACGGGAGCTCTGGAAACACCATATATTTT. Based on the CDR3 plus reference TRBV7-9 and TRBJ1-3, the full variable domain is DTGVSQNPRHKITKRGQNVTFRCDPISEHNRLYWYRQTLGQGPEFLTYFQNEAQLEKSRLLSDRFSAERPKGSFSTLEIQRTEQGDSAMYLCASSKDGSSGNTIYFGEGSWLTVV.

This clone was recorded once. The chain links TRBV2 to TRBJ2-5; the D gene is possibly TRBD1 (5 bases). The length of the CDR3 is 13 residues. Germline assignment: CDR1 SNHLY and CDR2 FYNNEI. V was cut by 4 bases and J by 4 bases, with 10 bases left in between. In DNA form, the CDR3 reads TGTGCCAGCAGTGTCGAACAGGTAGAGACCCAGTACTTC. Translating it yields CASSVEQVETQYF. The full variable domain, with the rest looked up from reference TRBV2 and TRBJ2-5, is EPEVTQTPSHQVTQMGQEVILRCVPISNHLYFYWYRQILGQKVEFLVSFYNNEISEKSEIFDDQFSVERPDGSNFTLKIRSTKLEDSAMYFCASSVEQVETQYFGPGTRLLVL.

This sequence joins TRBV6-5 and TRBJ1-1; D uncertain. The CDR3 is 13 amino acids. Looked up from germline, CDR1 is MNHEY and CDR2 is SVGAGI. V was pared by 2 bases and J by 4 bases, with 8 bases between. The CDR3 sequence: CASSYDWGTEAFF. CDR3 coding DNA: TGTGCCAGCAGTTACGATTGGGGCACTGAAGCTTTCTTT.

The chain carries TRBV10-2 and TRBJ2-5; 7 bases are a match to TRBD1. The CDR3 is 13 residues long. Germline V gene lookup returns CDR1 WSHSY and CDR2 SAAADI. V lost 7 bases and J lost 2; bases outside the gene matches: 4. The CDR3 loop is CASIGTAQETQYF. In nucleotides, the CDR3 is TGCGCCAGCATTGGGACAGCTCAAGAGACCCAGTACTTC.

This chain connects TRBV6-5 to TRBJ2-5; 7 nucleotides align to TRBD1. The germline V gene encodes CDR1 MNHEY and CDR2 SVGAGI. The CDR3 runs 15 residues. V was pared by 7 bases and J by 4 bases, with 12 bases of the junction left unmatched. CDR3 region: CASTYTGEGGETQYF. Here the CDR3 DNA reads TGTGCCAGCACCTATACAGGGGAAGGAGGAGAGACCCAGTACTTC.

The V gene is TRBV20-1, the J gene TRBJ2-4; D is tentatively TRBD1 or TRBD2 (6 bases each). The CDR3 totals 11 residues. Per germline, CDR1 DFQATT and CDR2 SNEGSKA (reference sequence). V was cut by 4 bases and J by 12 bases, with 13 bases left in between. The CDR3 region is CSAKTEGGQYF. In DNA, the CDR3 is TGCAGTGCTAAGACAGAGGGGGGTCAGTACTTC.

The V gene is TRBV2, the J gene TRBJ2-2; 7 positions match TRBD1. Germline lookup yields CDR1 SNHLY and CDR2 FYNNEI. CDR3 size: 15 residues. The trim removed 8 bases at V and 0 bases at J, leaving 6 bases unmatched. CDR3 loop: CASWTGTANTGELFF. Here the CDR3 DNA reads TGTGCCAGCTGGACCGGGACAGCGAACACCGGGGAGCTGTTTTTT.

The genes are TRBV3-1 (or the pseudogene TRBV3-2) and TRBJ1-1; no clear D gene. Deletions cut 8 bases from V and 1 base from J, with 11 bases between. CDR3 length equals 13 residues. Germline assignment: CDR1 LGHDT and CDR2 YNNKEL (reference sequence). This CDR3 reads CASLGQENTEAFF. CDR3 nucleotides: TGTGCCAGCCTAGGCCAAGAGAACACTGAAGCTTTCTTT.

V is TRBV10-3 and J is TRBJ1-3; 7 bases agree with TRBD1. J gave up 3 bases and V 0 bases, and 5 bases lay outside the gene matches. The CDR3 has 16 amino acids. Germline values: CDR1 ENHRY, CDR2 SYGVKD. For the CDR3, the DNA is TGTGCCATCAGTGAGTCGAACAGGGGCCGTGGAAACACCATATATTTT. Residues: CAISESNRGRGNTIYF.

The chain uses TRBV5-4 and TRBJ1-4, with TRBD1 as a possible D gene (6 bases). Germline-derived CDR1 and CDR2 are SGHNT and YYREEE (reference sequence). CDR3 length: 14 amino acids. The ends were cut back, 4 bases at V and 4 bases at J, with 11 bases in the middle. This CDR3 is CASSPQGRNEKLFF. Written as DNA, the CDR3 is TGTGCCAGCAGCCCTCAGGGGCGTAATGAAAAACTGTTTTTT.

The CDR3 spells CASSQDLSAYEQYF. CDR3 DNA sequence: TGCGCCAGCAGCCAAGATTTGTCAGCATACGAGCAGTACTTC. This chain connects TRBV4-1 to TRBJ2-7; D not certain. Germline lookup yields CDR1 MGHRA and CDR2 YSYEKL. The germline V and J ends were trimmed by 0 bases and 4 bases, with 10 bases remaining between them. The CDR3 runs to 14 residues.

The rearrangement uses TRBV3-1 (or the pseudogene TRBV3-2) and TRBJ1-4; D ambiguous. The V gene's germline CDR1 is LGHDT and CDR2 YNNKEL (reference sequence). V dropped 0 bases and J dropped 7 bases, with 12 bases sitting between them. The CDR3 runs 15 residues. The CDR3, as DNA: TGTGCCAGCAGCCAAGATTGGAGGGCTGCTGAAAAACTGTTTTTT. This encodes CASSQDWRAAEKLFF.

The chain joins TRBV28 to TRBJ1-6; D remains unclear. The CDR3 has 14 amino acids. Trimming removed 1 base at V and 10 bases at J, with 11 bases between. CDR1 and CDR2 from the germline V gene are MDHEN and SYDVKM. CDR3 protein: CASSLLDPWSPLHF. DNA for the CDR3: TGTGCCAGCAGTTTATTGGACCCTTGGTCACCCCTCCACTTT.

The genes are TRBV5-6 and TRBJ1-4, with unresolved D. Germline CDR1 reads SGHDT; CDR2 reads YYEEEE. The CDR3 spans 14 residues. Trimming stripped 1 base from V and 4 bases from J, with 8 bases between. The CDR3 reads CASSLRGINEKLFF. Here the CDR3 DNA reads TGTGCCAGCAGCTTGCGTGGCATTAATGAAAAACTGTTTTTT.

This chain links TRBV4-2 with TRBJ1-3; no reliable D call. Germline V gives CDR1 LGHNA, CDR2 YNFKEQ. Trimming removed 1 base at V and 2 bases at J, with 12 bases between. The CDR3 has 16 residues. The CDR3 DNA sequence: TGTGCCAGCAGCCAAGTTAATCGTAATCCTGGAAACACCATATATTTT. Its translation: CASSQVNRNPGNTIYF.

The chain has TRBV5-1 and TRBJ2-5; 8 positions match TRBD1. Looked up from germline, CDR1 is SGHRS and CDR2 is YFSETQ. The trim removed 3 bases at V and 1 base at J, leaving 2 bases unmatched. This CDR3 contains 14 residues. CDR3 sequence: CASSYGQGQETQYF. The CDR3, as DNA: TGCGCCAGCAGCTACGGACAGGGCCAAGAGACCCAGTACTTC.

The genes are TRBV3-1 (or the pseudogene TRBV3-2) and TRBJ1-2, with D perhaps TRBD1 (5 bases). CDR3 length equals 12 residues. Germline CDR1 LGHDT, CDR2 YNNKEL (reference sequence). With 3 bases removed from V and 8 bases from J, the gap between germline ends came to 10 bases. The CDR3 loop is CASSHGGAGYTF. CDR3 bases: TGTGCCAGCAGCCACGGAGGGGCCGGCTACACCTTC.

The CDR3 loop is CASSPSGNQPQHF. Here the CDR3 DNA reads TGTGCCAGCTCACCATCAGGGAATCAGCCCCAGCATTTT. This rearrangement joins TRBV18 to TRBJ1-5; the D gene is possibly TRBD1 (5 bases). V lost 2 bases, J lost 4 bases, and 6 bases lay in between. CDR3 length: 13 amino acids. CDR1 is KGHSH and CDR2 is LQKENI in the germline V gene.

V gene TRBV5-1 combines with J gene TRBJ2-7; TRBD2 agrees at 13 bases. Germline-derived CDR1 and CDR2 are SGHRS and YFSETQ. V gave up 1 base and J gave up 6 bases; unmatched junction bases: 7. This CDR3 contains 16 residues. CDR3 nucleotides: TGCGCCAGCAGCTTGTCACTAGCGGGGGGGCAGGGCGAGCAGTACTTC. It codes for CASSLSLAGGQGEQYF.

The rearrangement joins TRBV6-5 to TRBJ1-1; D remains ambiguous. Germline-derived CDR1 and CDR2 are MNHEY and SVGAGI. This CDR3 spans 14 amino acids. With 5 bases removed from V and 5 bases from J, the gap between germline ends came to 15 bases. The CDR3 region is CASSNRPMGTEAFF. CDR3 nucleotides: TGTGCCAGCAGTAATAGACCAATGGGGACTGAAGCTTTCTTT.

The V call is TRBV14, the J call TRBJ2-1; D is ambiguous. CDR3 length equals 12 residues. V gave up 0 bases and J gave up 9 bases, with 6 bases separating them. Germline V lookup: CDR1 SGHDN, CDR2 FVKESK. CDR3 amino acids: CASSQDWREQFF. The CDR3 DNA sequence: TGTGCCAGCAGCCAAGACTGGCGTGAGCAGTTCTTC.

V and J are TRBV3-1 (or the pseudogene TRBV3-2) and TRBJ1-2; D might be TRBD1 (5 bases). CDR1 and CDR2 (germline): LGHDT, YNNKEL (reference sequence). V was clipped by 1 base and J by 7 bases, with 7 bases between them. The CDR3 covers 12 residues. The CDR3 DNA follows: TGTGCCAGCAGCCAAGCCGGGACTGGCTACACCTTC. Protein sequence: CASSQAGTGYTF.

The chain carries TRBV6-5 and TRBJ1-3; D is perhaps TRBD1 (6 bases). CDR1 and CDR2 from the germline V gene are MNHEY and SVGAGI. The CDR3 loop spans 14 amino acids. V was clipped by 6 bases and J by 4 bases, with 13 bases between them. For the CDR3, the DNA is TGTGCCAGCAGGCAGGGGATATCAGGAAACACCATATATTTT. It codes for CASRQGISGNTIYF.

V gene TRBV6-5 combines with J gene TRBJ1-6; D gene unclear. The CDR3 has 13 residues. Between the trimmed V and J ends, which lost 8 bases and 7 bases, there was a span of 12 bases. Looked up from germline, CDR1 is MNHEY and CDR2 is SVGAGI. The CDR3 region is CASCTVINSPLHF. The DNA of the CDR3 is TGTGCCAGCTGCACGGTAATCAATTCACCCCTCCACTTT.

The rearrangement links TRBV5-1 to TRBJ2-3, with 8 bases identical to TRBD1. CDR1 and CDR2 (germline): SGHRS, YFSETQ. The CDR3 sequence is 16 residues long. Trimming at V came to 5 bases and at J to 1 base, leaving 9 bases not matched to a gene. The CDR3 here is CASSSRTGTGTDTQYF. DNA for the CDR3: TGCGCCAGCAGTTCGAGGACAGGGACGGGCACAGATACGCAGTATTTT. The full variable domain, its missing parts supplied by reference TRBV5-1 and TRBJ2-3, is KAGVTQTPRYLIKTRGQQVTLSCSPISGHRSVSWYQQTPGQGLQFLFEYFSETQRNKGNFPGRFSGRQFSNSRSEMNVSTLELGDSALYLCASSSRTGTGTDTQYFGPGTRLTVL.

This clone has just one count. The rearrangement joins TRBV5-4 to TRBJ1-2; D call uncertain. Looked up from germline, CDR1 is SGHNT and CDR2 is YYREEE (reference sequence). With 4 bases removed from V and 2 bases from J, the gap between germline ends came to 21 bases. There are 17 residues in the CDR3. CDR3 nucleotide sequence: TGTGCCAGCAGCGGCAGGACTGCTACGGGAGGCAACTATGGCTACACCTTC. Translating gives CASSGRTATGGNYGYTF.

The chain is built from TRBV12-2 and TRBJ1-5. TRBV12-2 is recorded as a pseudogene. CDR3 size: 17 residues. The CDR3 bases are TGTGCAAGTCGCTTATCGTGGACGGGAAAGGGCAATCAGCCCCAGCATTTT. Translated: CASRLSWTGKGNQPQHF.

The chain uses TRBV6-5 and TRBJ1-6; D gene ambiguous. The ends were cut back, 7 bases at V and 0 bases at J, with 10 bases in the middle. CDR1 and CDR2 (germline): MNHEY, SVGAGI. The CDR3 covers 15 residues. CDR3 sequence reads: CASIPWGSYNSPLHF. The CDR3 coding sequence is TGTGCCAGCATTCCATGGGGCTCCTATAATTCACCCCTCCACTTT.

This clone was counted a few times. V is TRBV5-4 and J is TRBJ1-2, with TRBD1 as a possible D gene (5 bases). The CDR3 totals 13 residues. The germline V gene has CDR1 SGHNT and CDR2 YYREEE (reference sequence). Trimming removed 4 bases from V and 2 bases from J, with 9 bases in between. The CDR3 nucleotides read TGTGCCAGCAGCAGGGAGGGGAACTATGGCTACACCTTC. It encodes CASSREGNYGYTF.